One and the same sample provided the 29 T cell receptor beta chains below, sequenced in a study of PD-1 blockade in classical Hodgkin lymphoma. Stated time point: cycle 4 day 1 (C4D1), after more than five weeks of nivolumab. All the patients suffered relapse after autologous stem cell transplantation, and brentuximab vedotin exposure differed. Only in-frame clones appear in the TCRdb table, and some are missing; sequencing was by immunoSEQ multiplex PCR. The top ten hold roughly 20% of the sample, which has around 24,000 clones, around 84% seen once. This specimen consisted of peripheral blood mononuclear cells (PBMCs), obtained before the fourth cycle of nivolumab. These receptor sequences come from a human donor with classical Hodgkin lymphoma.

The gene calls are TRBV12-5 and TRBJ1-3; possible D gene TRBD1, 5 bases. This CDR3 region has 14 residues. Germline V lookup: CDR1 LGHNT, CDR2 FRNRAP. Trimming stripped 2 bases from V and 4 bases from J, with 9 bases between. In DNA form, the CDR3 reads TGTGCTAGTGGTTTGCTCGGACAAGGAAACACCATATATTTT. Its translation: CASGLLGQGNTIYF.

V usage is TRBV10-2 and J usage is TRBJ1-4, with TRBD1 matching over 7 bases. V was pared by 8 bases and J by 7 bases, with 7 bases of the junction left unmatched. This CDR3 has 13 residues. Germline CDR1 and CDR2: WSHSY and SAAADI. Written as DNA, the CDR3 is TGCGCCAGCCGACAGGGCCCAGGTGAAAAACTGTTTTTT. Residues: CASRQGPGEKLFF.

This clone turned up a few times. The V and J genes are TRBV13 and TRBJ2-7; D unclear. Per the germline V gene, CDR1 is PRHDT and CDR2 is FYEKMQ (reference sequence). The CDR3 runs 12 residues. V lost 3 bases, J lost 5 bases, and 8 bases lay in between. CDR3 DNA: TGTGCCAGCAGCTTTGGTCACCACGAGCAGTACTTC. Amino acid sequence: CASSFGHHEQYF.

This rearrangement joins TRBV18 to TRBJ2-1; D is possibly TRBD1 (6 bases). Trimming removed 3 bases at V and 7 bases at J, with 16 bases between. CDR1 is KGHSH and CDR2 is LQKENI in the germline V gene. This CDR3 is 15 amino acids long. The CDR3 DNA sequence: TGTGCCAGCTCACCGCAACAGGGATTAGGGAATGAGCAGTTCTTC. This encodes CASSPQQGLGNEQFF.

The chain links TRBV2 to TRBJ1-4; TRBD1 agrees at 9 bases. The CDR3 has 17 residues. Germline V gives CDR1 SNHLY, CDR2 FYNNEI. With 6 bases clipped from V and 6 bases from J, the junction kept 14 bases outside the gene matches. CDR3 DNA: TGTGCCAGCAGGAAAAGGACAGGGGAGACGGTGTATGAAAAACTGTTTTTT. It yields the protein CASRKRTGETVYEKLFF. Together with reference TRBV2 and TRBJ1-4, the CDR3 gives the full variable domain: EPEVTQTPSHQVTQMGQEVILRCVPISNHLYFYWYRQILGQKVEFLVSFYNNEISEKSEIFDDQFSVERPDGSNFTLKIRSTKLEDSAMYFCASRKRTGETVYEKLFFGSGTQLSVL.

The chain joins TRBV7-9 to TRBJ1-1; TRBD1 is a possible D gene (6 bases). The germline V gene has CDR1 SEHNR and CDR2 FQNEAQ (reference sequence). There are 16 residues in the CDR3. V lost 5 bases and J lost 3, with 19 bases in between. The chain's CDR3 is CASSTQHRVGYTEAFF. The CDR3 bases are TGTGCCAGCAGCACACAACACAGGGTAGGATACACTGAAGCTTTCTTT.

The V and J genes are TRBV7-2 and TRBJ2-7; D is unresolved. V was clipped by 5 bases and J by 5 bases, with 19 bases between them. This CDR3 region has 15 residues. Germline CDR1 and CDR2: SGHTA and FQGNSA. CDR3 nucleotide sequence: TGTGCCAGCAGCCTACTCGTCAGTCTGGCTGACGAGCAGTACTTC. This gives the protein CASSLLVSLADEQYF. The full variable domain, rest sourced from reference TRBV7-2 and TRBJ2-7, is GAGVSQSPSNKVTEKGKDVELRCDPISGHTALYWYRQSLGQGLEFLIYFQGNSAPDKSGLPSDRFSAERTGGSVSTLTIQRTQQEDSAVYLCASSLLVSLADEQYFGPGTRLTVT.

This clone was counted a few times. The chain uses TRBV6-5 and TRBJ1-3, with D perhaps matching TRBD1 (6 bases). Germline CDR1 and CDR2: MNHEY and SVGAGI. The CDR3 consists of 15 residues. Between the trimmed V and J ends, which lost 10 bases and 0 bases, there was a span of 16 bases. The chain's CDR3 is CATGQGQSSGNTIYF. The CDR3 coding sequence is TGTGCCACCGGCCAGGGGCAAAGCTCTGGAAACACCATATATTTT.

The chain employs TRBV6-6 and TRBJ1-6; D is possibly TRBD1 (5 bases). The CDR3 totals 15 residues. V was cut by 0 bases and J by 8 bases, with 11 bases left in between. The germline V gene has CDR1 MNHNY and CDR2 SVGAGI (reference sequence). CDR3 region: CASSYSTGQHSPLHF. CDR3 nucleotide sequence: TGTGCCAGCAGTTACTCCACAGGCCAACATTCACCCCTCCACTTT.

The chain carries TRBV12-5 and TRBJ2-3, with 7 bases that match TRBD1. After removal of 5 bases from V and 2 bases from J, the junction contained 4 bases not matched to a gene. CDR3 length: 14 residues. Germline values: CDR1 LGHNT, CDR2 FRNRAP. CDR3 residues: CASGRDSNTDTQYF. As DNA, the CDR3 is TGTGCTAGTGGTCGGGACAGCAACACAGATACGCAGTATTTT.

The chain combines TRBV6-6 with TRBJ2-5, with D uncertain. Germline CDR1 is MNHNY and CDR2 is SVGAGI (reference sequence). This CDR3 is built from 9 residues. The DNA of the CDR3 is TGTGCTAGGAGTAAGACCCAGTACTTC. Protein sequence: CARSKTQYF.

The chain has TRBV6-1 and TRBJ1-3; weak D call: TRBD1 (5 bases). CDR3 length: 15 residues. CDR1 is MNHNS and CDR2 is SASEGT in the germline V gene. Trimming left V 2 bases short and J 2 bases short, with 10 bases between. CDR3 in amino acids: CASSEPQGPGNTIYF. The DNA of the CDR3 is TGTGCCAGCAGTGAACCCCAGGGACCTGGAAACACCATATATTTT.

The rearrangement joins TRBV10-1 to TRBJ2-7; perhaps TRBD2 as D (6 bases). CDR1 is WNHNN and CDR2 is SYGVQD in the germline V gene (reference sequence). The CDR3 spans 11 residues. V lost 6 bases to trimming and J lost 4 bases, with 7 bases between them. The CDR3 region is CASSGRYEQYF. As DNA, the CDR3 is TGCGCCAGCAGCGGGAGATACGAGCAGTACTTC.

This clone was seen a handful of times. The genes are TRBV2 and TRBJ2-7; D gene unclear. V was cut by 2 bases and J by 2 bases, with 1 base left in between. The CDR3 loop spans 11 amino acids. Germline CDR1 SNHLY, CDR2 FYNNEI. The CDR3 bases are TGTGCCAGCAGTGAACCCTACGAGCAGTACTTC. Amino acids: CASSEPYEQYF.

There are a few counts of this clone. The chain joins TRBV11-2 to TRBJ1-5, with no clear D. Trimming removed 1 base at V and 4 bases at J, with 5 bases between. Germline V CDR1 and CDR2: SGHAT, FQNNGV. The CDR3 extends over 13 amino acids. CDR3 bases: TGTGCCAGCAGCTTAGCTGGGAATCAGCCCCAGCATTTT. Its translation: CASSLAGNQPQHF.

The chain has TRBV6-6 and TRBJ2-1; TRBD1 matches at 7 bases. J lost 15 bases, V lost 5 bases, and 13 bases had no gene match. This CDR3 has 13 residues. Germline V lookup: CDR1 MNHNY, CDR2 SVGAGI (reference sequence). DNA for the CDR3: TGTGCCAGCAGTACCAGACAGGGCGAATTCCTGTTCTTC. Protein: CASSTRQGEFLFF.

The chain couples TRBV28 to TRBJ2-3; D is unclear. Germline V gives CDR1 MDHEN, CDR2 SYDVKM. This CDR3 comprises 11 residues. With 7 bases removed from V and 8 bases from J, the gap between germline ends came to 10 bases. CDR3 coding DNA: TGTGCCAGCACCCCTGGAGTTACGCAGTATTTT. It yields the protein CASTPGVTQYF.

This chain links TRBV15 with TRBJ2-7; possible D gene TRBD1, 6 bases. The V end was cut by 5 bases, the J end by 3 bases, with 14 bases between. From germline, CDR1 is LNHNV and CDR2 YYDKDF (reference sequence). This CDR3 contains 14 residues. CDR3 sequence (DNA): TGTGCCACCAGCGTTTACGGGACAAACTACGAGCAGTACTTC. Amino acids: CATSVYGTNYEQYF.

The rearrangement links TRBV7-8 to TRBJ2-2, with 14 bases identical to TRBD2. The CDR3 contains 17 residues. The germline V gene encodes CDR1 SGHVS and CDR2 FQNEAQ. V shed 4 bases, J shed 5 bases, and the junction held 6 bases outside the gene matches. CDR3 loop: CASSSRLAGGVTGELFF. The CDR3 coding sequence is TGTGCCAGCAGCTCACGACTAGCGGGAGGGGTTACCGGGGAGCTGTTTTTT.

CDR3 region: CASSLVTGGVYNEQFF. In nucleotides, the CDR3 is TGCGCCAGCAGCTTGGTGACAGGGGGGGTCTACAATGAGCAGTTCTTC. V and J are TRBV5-1 and TRBJ2-1, with 9 bases that match TRBD1. The CDR3 loop spans 16 amino acids. V shed 0 bases and J 3 bases; nucleotides not matched to a gene: 4. Germline CDR1 is SGHRS and CDR2 is YFSETQ.

The V call is TRBV11-2, the J call TRBJ2-1; TRBD2 aligns across 8 bases. Germline V gives CDR1 SGHAT, CDR2 FQNNGV. The CDR3 contains 15 residues. V trimming: 6 bases; J trimming: 7 bases; junction bases outside the gene matches: 11. The CDR3 DNA follows: TGTGCCAGCAGGACCCCCGGGAGGGCACCGAATGAGCAGTTCTTC. Encoded protein: CASRTPGRAPNEQFF.

This sequence joins TRBV6-1 and TRBJ1-4; D unclear. The V end lost 4 bases, the J end lost 8 bases, and 17 bases lay between the germline ends. This CDR3 has 15 amino acids. The germline V gene encodes CDR1 MNHNS and CDR2 SASEGT. The CDR3 spells CASSGFNGRGEKLFF. CDR3 in DNA: TGTGCCAGCAGTGGGTTTAACGGACGGGGAGAAAAACTGTTTTTT.

The genes are TRBV19 and TRBJ2-3; D is possibly TRBD1 or TRBD2 (5 bases each). This CDR3 region has 14 residues. Trimming took off 5 bases at V and 5 bases at J, with 14 bases between the two ends. The V gene's germline CDR1 is LNHDA and CDR2 SQIVND (reference sequence). CDR3 in DNA: TGTGCCAGTAGTCCCGGGGCCCCAGGAGATACGCAGTATTTT. Protein product: CASSPGAPGDTQYF.

V usage is TRBV2 and J usage is TRBJ1-2, with 10 positions matching TRBD1. The germline V gene encodes CDR1 SNHLY and CDR2 FYNNEI. V was clipped by 8 bases and J by 3 bases; unmatched bases: 0. The CDR3 contains 12 residues. The CDR3 bases are TGTGCCAGCGGACAGGGGGACTATGGCTACACCTTC. Its protein is CASGQGDYGYTF.

A single count supports this clone. J is TRBJ2-7 and V is TRBV4-1; tentatively, D is TRBD1 (5 bases). Germline CDR1 is MGHRA and CDR2 is YSYEKL. This CDR3 spans 15 amino acids. Trimming took 0 bases from V and 3 from J, leaving 12 bases between them. CDR3 bases: TGCGCCAGCAGCCAAGAAGTAGACAGACTCTACGAGCAGTACTTC. The encoded protein is CASSQEVDRLYEQYF.

The chain joins TRBV19 to TRBJ1-5; weak D call: TRBD1 (5 bases). CDR3 length equals 14 residues. CDR1 and CDR2 from the germline V gene are LNHDA and SQIVND (reference sequence). Trimming shortened V by 6 bases and J by 1 base, and 10 bases separated the two germline ends. The CDR3 nucleotides read TGTGCCAGTAGGGTGGGGGGGAGCAATCAGCCCCAGCATTTT. It encodes CASRVGGSNQPQHF.

V is TRBV4-1 and J is TRBJ1-1; TRBD1 is a possible D gene (5 bases). The V and J ends lost 1 base and 11 bases respectively, with 17 bases between them. Per the germline V gene, CDR1 is MGHRA and CDR2 is YSYEKL. The CDR3 has 14 amino acids. The DNA of the CDR3 is TGCGCCAGCAGCCAAGCTAACCGGGACTTATGGGCTTTCTTT. Translation: CASSQANRDLWAFF.

The chain uses TRBV6-6 and TRBJ1-2; weak D call: TRBD1 (5 bases). Trimming stripped 6 bases from V and 4 bases from J, with 12 bases between. The CDR3 is 13 amino acids. The V gene's germline CDR1 is MNHNY and CDR2 SVGAGI (reference sequence). This CDR3 reads CASSTPQGYGYTF. CDR3 nucleotides: TGTGCCAGCAGCACTCCCCAGGGCTATGGCTACACCTTC.

The chain couples TRBV6-5 to TRBJ1-5, with unresolved D. This CDR3 is built from 13 residues. Germline-derived CDR1 and CDR2 are MNHEY and SVGAGI. V lost 4 bases and J lost 5, with 9 bases in between. The CDR3 DNA sequence: TGTGCCAGCAGTTTCCTGAGGGATCAGCCCCAGCATTTT. This encodes CASSFLRDQPQHF.